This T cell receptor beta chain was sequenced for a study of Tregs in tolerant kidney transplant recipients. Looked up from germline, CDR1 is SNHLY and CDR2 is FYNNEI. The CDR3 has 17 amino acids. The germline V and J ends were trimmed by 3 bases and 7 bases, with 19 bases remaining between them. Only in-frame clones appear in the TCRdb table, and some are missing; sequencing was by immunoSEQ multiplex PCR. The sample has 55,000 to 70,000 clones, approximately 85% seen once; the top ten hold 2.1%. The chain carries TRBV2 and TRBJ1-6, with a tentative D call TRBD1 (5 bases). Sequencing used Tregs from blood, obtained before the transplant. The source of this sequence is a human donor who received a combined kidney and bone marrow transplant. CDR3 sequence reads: CASSEGLFLGSNSPLHF. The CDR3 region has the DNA TGTGCCAGCAGTGAGGGACTGTTTTTGGGTTCGAATTCACCCCTCCACTTT.